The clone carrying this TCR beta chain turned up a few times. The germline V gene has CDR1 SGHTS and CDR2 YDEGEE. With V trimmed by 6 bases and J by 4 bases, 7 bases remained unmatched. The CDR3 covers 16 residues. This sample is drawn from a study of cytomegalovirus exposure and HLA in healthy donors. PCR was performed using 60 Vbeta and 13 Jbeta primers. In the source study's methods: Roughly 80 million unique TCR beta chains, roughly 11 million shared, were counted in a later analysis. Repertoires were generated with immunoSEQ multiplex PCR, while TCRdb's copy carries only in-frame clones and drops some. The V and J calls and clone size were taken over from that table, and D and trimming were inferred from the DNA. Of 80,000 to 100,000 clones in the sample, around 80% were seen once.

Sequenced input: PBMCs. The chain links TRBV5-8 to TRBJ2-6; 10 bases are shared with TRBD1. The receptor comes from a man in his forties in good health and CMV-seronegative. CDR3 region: CASTRQGALGANVLTF. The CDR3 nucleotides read TGTGCCAGCACACGACAGGGGGCACTAGGGGCCAACGTCCTGACTTTC.